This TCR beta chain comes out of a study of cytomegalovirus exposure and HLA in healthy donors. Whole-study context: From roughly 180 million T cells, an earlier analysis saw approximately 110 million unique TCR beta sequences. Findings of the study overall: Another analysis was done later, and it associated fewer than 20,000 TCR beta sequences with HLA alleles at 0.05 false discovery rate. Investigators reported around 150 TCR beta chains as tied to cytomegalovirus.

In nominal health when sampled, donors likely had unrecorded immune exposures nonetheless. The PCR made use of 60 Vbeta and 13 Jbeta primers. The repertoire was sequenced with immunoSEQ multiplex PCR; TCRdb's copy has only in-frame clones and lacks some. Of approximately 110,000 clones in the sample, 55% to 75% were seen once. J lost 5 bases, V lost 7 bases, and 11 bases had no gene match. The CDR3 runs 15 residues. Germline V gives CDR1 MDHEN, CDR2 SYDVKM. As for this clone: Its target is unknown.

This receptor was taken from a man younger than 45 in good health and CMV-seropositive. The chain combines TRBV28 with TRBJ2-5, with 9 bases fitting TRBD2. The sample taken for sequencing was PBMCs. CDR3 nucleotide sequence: TGTGCCAGCATGTCACGGCGGGGGGGGGTTGAGACCCAGTACTTC. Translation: CASMSRRGGVETQYF.